These 15 T cell receptor beta chains came from one sample sequenced in a study of cytomegalovirus exposure and HLA in healthy donors. The PCR was carried out with 60 Vbeta primers and 13 Jbeta primers. The assay was immunoSEQ multiplex PCR, and TCRdb's table has in-frame clones only and misses some. The sample records approximately 130,000 clones, 75% to 80% being singletons. Sequenced material: PBMCs. Every receptor here comes from a woman in her thirties or forties in good health and CMV-seronegative.

The chain links TRBV18 to TRBJ2-1; TRBD2 aligns across 7 bases. Germline V gene data show CDR1 as KGHSH and CDR2 as LQKENI. The CDR3 extends over 13 amino acids. V was pared by 2 bases and J by 10 bases, with 5 bases of the junction left unmatched. Here the CDR3 DNA reads TGTGCCAGCTCACCATTACCCGGGGGGGAGCAGTTCTTC. Translated: CASSPLPGGEQFF.

The table lists this clone with a count of one. The CDR3 DNA reads as TGTGCCAGCAGTGACTGGGACAGGTCCCTCGTATATACGCAGTATTTT. It is translated as CASSDWDRSLVYTQYF. The V gene is TRBV6-1, the J gene TRBJ2-3, with TRBD1 matching 8 bases. This CDR3 comprises 16 residues. Germline CDR1 is MNHNS and CDR2 is SASEGT. Trimming removed 3 bases from V and 7 bases from J; junction bases left unmatched: 12.

Comment on this clone: The identical CDR3 is also encoded by other nucleotide sequences in the sample. The chain has TRBV5-1 and TRBJ2-7; D is uncertain. The V end was cut by 0 bases, the J end by 2 bases, with 9 bases between. Germline CDR1 is SGHRS and CDR2 is YFSETQ. The CDR3 totals 14 residues. CDR3 residues: CASSLGGFPYEQYF. In DNA, the CDR3 is TGCGCCAGCAGCTTGGGAGGATTTCCCTACGAGCAGTACTTC.

This clone was detected a few times. This chain uses TRBV28 with TRBJ2-5; the D gene is possibly TRBD1 (6 bases). V shed 6 bases and J shed 1 base, with 12 bases lying between them. Looked up from germline, CDR1 is MDHEN and CDR2 is SYDVKM. This CDR3 contains 14 residues. The CDR3 nucleotides are TGTGCCAGCAGGTCCGGGACACTCCAAGAGACCCAGTACTTC. Translation: CASRSGTLQETQYF.

The chain employs TRBV28 and TRBJ2-5; possible D gene TRBD2, 5 bases. The J call may be faulty, since TRBJ2-7 better matches the DNA end. CDR1 and CDR2 from the germline V gene are MDHEN and SYDVKM. The length of the CDR3 is 14 residues. The CDR3 sequence: CASSFWAPADEQYF. The CDR3 DNA follows: TGTGCCAGCAGTTTTTGGGCCCCAGCGGACGAGCAGTACTTC.

As DNA, the CDR3 is TGCGCCAGCAGCCAAGTCGCCTCTTTCCGGGGGAAGAATCAGCCCCAGCATTTT. Protein: CASSQVASFRGKNQPQHF. This chain connects TRBV4-3 to TRBJ1-5; D perhaps matches TRBD1 (5 bases). Germline CDR1 reads LGHNA; CDR2 reads YSLEER. Trimming shortened V by 1 base and J by 4 bases, and 20 bases separated the two germline ends. CDR3 size: 18 residues.

The chain is built from TRBV4-2 and TRBJ2-5; 10 bases match TRBD2. The J call may not be correct, given that the DNA end is closer to TRBJ2-7. The CDR3 sequence is 17 residues long. The V gene's germline CDR1 is LGHNA and CDR2 YNFKEQ. The CDR3 DNA sequence: TGTGCCAGCAGCCGGGCGGCTAGCGGGAGCGGGTCCTACGAGCAGTACTTC. Translation: CASSRAASGSGSYEQYF.

The chain joins TRBV27 to TRBJ1-3; D perhaps matches TRBD1 (6 bases). The CDR3 runs 16 residues. Deletions cut 5 bases from V and 0 bases from J, with 14 bases between. Looked up from germline, CDR1 is MNHEY and CDR2 is SMNVEV (reference sequence). The CDR3 region has the DNA TGTGCCAGCAGTCCCCGGGGCAGGGGCTCTGGAAACACCATATATTTT. Protein: CASSPRGRGSGNTIYF.

The chain joins TRBV10-3 to TRBJ2-1; 12 bases map to TRBD2. CDR3 length: 15 residues. J was trimmed by 9 bases and V by 6 bases; bases with no gene match: 9. CDR1 and CDR2 (germline): ENHRY, SYGVKD. CDR3 protein: CAISSASGREGEQFF. Here the CDR3 DNA reads TGTGCCATCAGCTCGGCTAGCGGGAGGGAGGGTGAGCAGTTCTTC.

This rearrangement joins TRBV19 to TRBJ1-5, with D unclear. V was cut by 6 bases and J by 0 bases, with 12 bases left in between. The CDR3 totals 15 residues. Germline V gene sequence: CDR1 LNHDA, CDR2 SQIVND (reference sequence). This CDR3 reads CASRRGVYSNQPQHF. CDR3 coding DNA: TGTGCCAGTAGGCGCGGGGTATATAGCAATCAGCCCCAGCATTTT.

J is TRBJ1-2 and V is TRBV6-6; D possibly corresponds to TRBD1 (6 bases). Trimming removed 4 bases from V and 6 bases from J, with 18 bases in between. The germline V gene has CDR1 MNHNY and CDR2 SVGAGI (reference sequence). The CDR3 runs to 15 residues. The CDR3, as DNA: TGTGCCAGCAGTTTTGTCTTGGGGGCTAGGCATGGCTACACCTTC. Protein sequence: CASSFVLGARHGYTF.

On this clone: Other DNA sequences in the same sample also yield this CDR3. The chain is built from TRBV5-1 and TRBJ2-1, with TRBD1 matching 8 bases. Germline V gives CDR1 SGHRS, CDR2 YFSETQ. The CDR3 runs to 12 residues. Trimming took 8 bases from V and 5 from J; bases not matched to a gene: 3. CDR3 in amino acids: CASSDRDNEQFF. CDR3 coding DNA: TGCGCCAGTTCGGACAGGGACAATGAGCAGTTCTTC.

As regards this clone: The junction and the germline gene differ at one end; a read error may be behind it. The chain employs TRBV7-9 and TRBJ1-2; a possible D gene is TRBD1 (5 bases). Germline CDR1 is SEHNR and CDR2 is FQNEAQ (reference sequence). The CDR3 runs 16 residues. CDR3 region: CSSSLAAQGGRYGYTF. In DNA, the CDR3 is TGTTCCAGCAGCTTAGCTGCCCAGGGAGGGAGATATGGCTACACCTTC. The variable domain in full, with the rest retrieved from reference TRBV7-9 and TRBJ1-2, is DTGVSQNPRHKITKRGQNVTFRCDPISEHNRLYWYRQTLGQGPEFLTYFQNEAQLEKSRLLSDRFSAERPKGSFSTLEIQRTEQGDSAMYLCSSSLAAQGGRYGYTFGSGTRLTVV.

V and J are TRBV25-1 and TRBJ2-6; D is unresolved. The CDR3 is 15 residues long. V was pared by 2 bases and J by 4 bases, with 9 bases between. The germline gives CDR1 MGHDK, CDR2 SYGVNS. Written as DNA, the CDR3 is TGTGCCAGCAGTGAAACAGCCGCCGGGGCCAACGTCCTGACTTTC. This translates into CASSETAAGANVLTF.

The chain couples TRBV28 to TRBJ2-3, with D possibly TRBD1 on 7 matching bases. Trimming stripped 10 bases from V and 4 bases from J, with 21 bases between. The CDR3 covers 15 residues. Germline V gene sequence: CDR1 MDHEN, CDR2 SYDVKM. The CDR3 DNA is TGTGCCACCCAGGGGGTCGGGAGTCCTGCAGATACGCAGTATTTT. Residues: CATQGVGSPADTQYF.